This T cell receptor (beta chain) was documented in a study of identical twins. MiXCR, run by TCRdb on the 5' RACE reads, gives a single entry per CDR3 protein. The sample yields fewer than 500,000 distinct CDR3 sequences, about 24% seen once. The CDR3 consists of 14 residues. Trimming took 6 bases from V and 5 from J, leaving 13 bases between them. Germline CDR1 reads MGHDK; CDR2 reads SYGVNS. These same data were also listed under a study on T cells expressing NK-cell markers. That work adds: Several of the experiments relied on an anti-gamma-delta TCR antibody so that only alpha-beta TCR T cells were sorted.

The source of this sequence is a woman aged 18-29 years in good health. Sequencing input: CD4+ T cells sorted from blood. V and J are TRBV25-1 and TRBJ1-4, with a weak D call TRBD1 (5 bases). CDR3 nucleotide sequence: TGTGCCAGCAGGCAGGGTTCGGGGAATGAAAAACTGTTTTTT. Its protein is CASRQGSGNEKLFF.